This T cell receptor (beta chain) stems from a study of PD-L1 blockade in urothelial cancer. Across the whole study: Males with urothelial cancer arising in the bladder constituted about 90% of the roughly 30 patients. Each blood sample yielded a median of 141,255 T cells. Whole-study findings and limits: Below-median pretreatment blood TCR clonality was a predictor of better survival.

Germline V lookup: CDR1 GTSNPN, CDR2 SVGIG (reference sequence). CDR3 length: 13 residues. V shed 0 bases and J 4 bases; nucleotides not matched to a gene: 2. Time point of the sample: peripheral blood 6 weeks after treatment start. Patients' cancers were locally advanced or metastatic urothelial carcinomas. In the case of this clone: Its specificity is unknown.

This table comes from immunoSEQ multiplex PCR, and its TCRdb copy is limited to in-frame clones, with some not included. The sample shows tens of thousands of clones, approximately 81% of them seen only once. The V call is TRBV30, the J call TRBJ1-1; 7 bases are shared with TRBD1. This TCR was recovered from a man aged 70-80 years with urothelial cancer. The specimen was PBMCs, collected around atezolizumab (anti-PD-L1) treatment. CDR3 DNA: TGTGCCTGGAGTGTGGCAGGGGGCACTGAAGCTTTCTTT. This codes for CAWSVAGGTEAFF. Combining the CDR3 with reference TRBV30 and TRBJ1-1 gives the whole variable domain SQTIHQWPATLVQPVGSPLSLECTVEGTSNPNLYWYRQAAGRGLQLLFYSVGIGQISSEVPQNLSASRPQDRQFILSSKKLLLSDSGFYLCAWSVAGGTEAFFGQGTRLTVV.